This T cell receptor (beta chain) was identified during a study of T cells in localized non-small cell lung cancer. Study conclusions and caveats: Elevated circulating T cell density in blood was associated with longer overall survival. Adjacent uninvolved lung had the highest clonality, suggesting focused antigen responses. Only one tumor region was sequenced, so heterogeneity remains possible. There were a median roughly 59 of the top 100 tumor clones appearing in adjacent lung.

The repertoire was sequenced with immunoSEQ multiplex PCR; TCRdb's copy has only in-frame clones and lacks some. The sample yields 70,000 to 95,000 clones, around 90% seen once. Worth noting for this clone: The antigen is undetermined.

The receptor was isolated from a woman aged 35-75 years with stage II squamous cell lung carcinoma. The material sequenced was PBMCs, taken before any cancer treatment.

CDR3 sequence: CASIGRGRGSPLHF. CDR3 nucleotides: TGTGCCAGCATTGGCAGGGGGAGAGGTTCACCCCTCCACTTT. This chain joins TRBV27 and TRBJ1-6; 7 bases are a match to TRBD1. Looked up from germline, CDR1 is MNHEY and CDR2 is SMNVEV (reference sequence). After removal of 7 bases from V and 9 bases from J, the junction contained 9 bases not matched to a gene. This CDR3 has 14 residues.